The 14 T cell receptor beta chains listed next were all sequenced from one sample in a study of blood T cell repertoires in COVID-19. Repertoires were generated with immunoSEQ multiplex PCR, while TCRdb's copy carries only in-frame clones and drops some. The table has 150,000 to 200,000 clones, 80% to 85% seen once. The sequenced sample consisted of peripheral blood. These receptors originate from a human donor with acute or convalescent COVID-19. The donor label of this sample is uncertain.

Here the CDR3 reads CASSLEGGYSNQPQHF. The CDR3 DNA reads as TGCGCCAGCAGCTTGGAAGGCGGATATAGCAATCAGCCCCAGCATTTT. This chain connects TRBV5-1 to TRBJ1-5; no clear D gene. The CDR3 has 16 amino acids. Germline lookup yields CDR1 SGHRS and CDR2 YFSETQ. With 0 bases removed from V and 0 bases from J, the gap between germline ends came to 10 bases.

The V gene is TRBV5-6, the J gene TRBJ1-2, with TRBD1 matching 7 bases. The CDR3 sequence is 16 residues long. Germline CDR1 SGHDT, CDR2 YYEEEE. V dropped 1 base and J dropped 2; count of bases not matched to a gene: 8. The CDR3 loop is CASSLWDSLPNYGYTF. CDR3 sequence (DNA): TGTGCCAGCAGCTTGTGGGACAGCTTACCCAACTATGGCTACACCTTC.

This rearrangement joins TRBV18 to TRBJ1-2, with D hard to call. The ends were cut back, 4 bases at V and 3 bases at J, with 9 bases in the middle. Per germline, CDR1 KGHSH and CDR2 LQKENI. CDR3 length: 13 amino acids. CDR3 DNA sequence: TGTGCCAGCTCACTAGAGCAGGACTATGGCTACACCTTC. The encoded protein is CASSLEQDYGYTF.

The V call is TRBV5-4, the J call TRBJ2-2, with TRBD2 matching over 13 bases. There are 16 residues in the CDR3. The J segment lost 4 bases and the V segment lost 2 bases, leaving 2 bases of the junction unmatched. Germline CDR1 and CDR2: SGHNT and YYREEE (reference sequence). CDR3 loop: CASSFRTSGGTGELFF. The CDR3 bases are TGTGCCAGCAGCTTTCGGACTAGCGGGGGCACCGGGGAGCTGTTTTTT.

The V call is TRBV6-5, the J call TRBJ1-5; TRBD1 matches at 8 bases. The CDR3 loop spans 14 amino acids. V lost 9 bases, J lost 6 bases, and 10 bases stayed unmatched. CDR1 and CDR2 from the germline V gene are MNHEY and SVGAGI. CDR3 DNA: TGTGCCAGGCCTTCGGACAGGGTGTTTCAGCCCCAGCATTTT. Translation: CARPSDRVFQPQHF.

The chain is built from TRBV2 and TRBJ2-5; the D gene is possibly TRBD2 (5 bases). The V and J ends lost 1 base and 1 base respectively, with 10 bases between them. This CDR3 has 15 residues. Per germline, CDR1 SNHLY and CDR2 FYNNEI. Here the CDR3 DNA reads TGTGCCAGCAGTGAAGACGCGGGCCCCCAAGAGACCCAGTACTTC. It is translated as CASSEDAGPQETQYF.

The chain is built from TRBV15 and TRBJ2-3; 12 positions agree with TRBD2. Losses at the gene ends were 5 bases for V and 4 bases for J; bases not matched to a gene: 4. The CDR3 totals 15 residues. CDR1 is LNHNV, CDR2 YYDKDF, per germline (reference sequence). CDR3 nucleotide sequence: TGTGCCACCAGCCCTAGCGGGGGGGCTGCAGATACGCAGTATTTT. It encodes CATSPSGGAADTQYF.

The chain carries TRBV27 and TRBJ1-5; D is perhaps TRBD1 (5 bases). In germline, CDR1 is MNHEY, CDR2 SMNVEV (reference sequence). The CDR3 length is 14 residues. Trimming shortened V by 3 bases and J by 1 base, and 7 bases separated the two germline ends. Here the CDR3 DNA reads TGTGCCAGCAGTTTGAGACAGAGCAATCAGCCCCAGCATTTT. Translated: CASSLRQSNQPQHF.

This clone has just a few counts. The J gene is TRBJ1-3, the V gene TRBV9; D might be TRBD1 (6 bases). CDR1 is SGDLS and CDR2 is YYNGEE in the germline V gene. The CDR3 spans 15 residues. V shed 4 bases and J shed 2 bases, with 13 bases lying between them. CDR3: CASSSTQGTGNTIYF. As DNA, the CDR3 is TGTGCCAGCAGCTCTACTCAGGGGACTGGAAACACCATATATTTT.

This chain uses TRBV2 with TRBJ1-1, with 8 positions matching TRBD1. This CDR3 is built from 14 residues. V lost 6 bases, J lost 7 bases, and 10 bases stayed unmatched. Germline CDR1 reads SNHLY; CDR2 reads FYNNEI. In nucleotides, the CDR3 is TGTGCCAGCAGGGACGGACAGGGAGGCGTTGAAGCTTTCTTT. It codes for CASRDGQGGVEAFF.

This clone was recorded once. The chain has TRBV5-1 and TRBJ2-3; 9 nucleotides agree with TRBD2. The V gene end was trimmed by 9 bases and the J gene end by 2 bases; junction bases not matched to a gene: 16. CDR3 length: 17 residues. Germline CDR1 is SGHRS and CDR2 is YFSETQ. CDR3 loop: CAMSWEWREGITDTQYF. CDR3 nucleotide sequence: TGCGCCATGTCGTGGGAATGGCGGGAGGGGATCACAGATACGCAGTATTTT.

The chain uses TRBV30 and TRBJ1-4; 8 bases agree with TRBD1. Germline V gives CDR1 GTSNPN, CDR2 SVGIG (reference sequence). This CDR3 contains 14 residues. Germline trimming cut 3 bases from V and 7 bases from J; bases unmatched to any gene: 7. CDR3 sequence: CAWSQGARGEKLFF. In DNA form, the CDR3 reads TGTGCCTGGAGCCAGGGGGCGCGGGGTGAAAAACTGTTTTTT. Based on the CDR3 plus reference TRBV30 and TRBJ1-4, the full variable domain is SQTIHQWPATLVQPVGSPLSLECTVEGTSNPNLYWYRQAAGRGLQLLFYSVGIGQISSEVPQNLSASRPQDRQFILSSKKLLLSDSGFYLCAWSQGARGEKLFFGSGTQLSVL.

The chain employs TRBV30 and TRBJ1-3; 7 bases line up with TRBD1. The V segment lost 4 bases and the J segment 3 bases; nucleotides outside the gene matches: 3. CDR1 is GTSNPN and CDR2 is SVGIG in the germline V gene (reference sequence). This CDR3 is 13 amino acids long. In nucleotides, the CDR3 is TGTGCCTGGACAGGGGGATATGGAAACACCATATATTTT. Residues: CAWTGGYGNTIYF.

The chain uses TRBV27 and TRBJ1-5; D not resolved. The V end was cut by 4 bases, the J end by 6 bases, with 16 bases between. Germline CDR1 reads MNHEY; CDR2 reads SMNVEV (reference sequence). The CDR3 extends over 15 amino acids. For the CDR3, the DNA is TGTGCCAGCAGTTCGGTGACAAACGGCGTTCAGCCCCAGCATTTT. This translates into CASSSVTNGVQPQHF.